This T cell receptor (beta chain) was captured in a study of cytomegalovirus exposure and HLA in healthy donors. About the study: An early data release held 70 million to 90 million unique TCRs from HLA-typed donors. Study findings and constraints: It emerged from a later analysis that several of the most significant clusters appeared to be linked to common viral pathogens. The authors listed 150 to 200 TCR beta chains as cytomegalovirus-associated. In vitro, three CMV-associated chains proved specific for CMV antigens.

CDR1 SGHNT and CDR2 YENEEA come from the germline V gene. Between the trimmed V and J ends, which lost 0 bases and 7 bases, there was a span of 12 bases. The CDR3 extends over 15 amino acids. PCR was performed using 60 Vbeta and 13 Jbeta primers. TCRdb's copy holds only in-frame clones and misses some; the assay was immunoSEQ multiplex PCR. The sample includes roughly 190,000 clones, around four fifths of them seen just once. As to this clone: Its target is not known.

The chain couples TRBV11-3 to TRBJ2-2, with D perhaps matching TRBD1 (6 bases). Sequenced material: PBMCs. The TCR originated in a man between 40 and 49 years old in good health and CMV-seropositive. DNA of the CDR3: TGTGCCAGCAGCTTAGATGTCAGGGGCGGCGGGGAGCTGTTTTTT. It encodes CASSLDVRGGGELFF.